Listed here are 21 T cell receptor beta chains from one sample, sequenced in a study of blood T cell repertoires in COVID-19. Measured with immunoSEQ multiplex PCR; TCRdb has only the in-frame clones, and not every one. Of roughly 66,000 clones in the sample, about 91% were seen once. Sequencing input: peripheral blood. These receptors were collected from a human donor in a cohort sampled during active COVID-19.

The CDR3 is CSVEDHGGQETQYF. CDR3 nucleotide sequence: TGCAGCGTTGAAGATCACGGGGGTCAAGAGACCCAGTACTTC. The V and J genes are TRBV29-1 and TRBJ2-5, with D tentatively TRBD2 (6 bases). CDR3 length: 14 amino acids. V was shortened by 0 bases and J by 2 bases, with 10 bases between the two germline ends. Germline V gene lookup returns CDR1 SQVTM and CDR2 ANQGSEA.

CDR3 loop: CASSRDGYTEAFF. CDR3 DNA: TGTGCCAGCAGTCGAGACGGGTACACTGAAGCTTTCTTT. The rearrangement links TRBV7-2 to TRBJ1-1; D is unresolved. CDR1 and CDR2 from the germline V gene are SGHTA and FQGNSA. V lost 6 bases and J 3 bases, leaving 11 bases between the germline ends. The CDR3 is made up of 13 amino acids.

The rearrangement joins TRBV30 to TRBJ2-6; maybe TRBD1 (5 bases). The CDR3 is 14 amino acids. CDR1 GTSNPN and CDR2 SVGIG come from the germline V gene (reference sequence). Between the trimmed V and J ends, which lost 1 base and 2 bases, there was a span of 6 bases. The DNA of the CDR3 is TGTGCCTGGAGTGAGGGGACTGGGGCCAACGTCCTGACTTTC. It codes for CAWSEGTGANVLTF.

The rearrangement uses TRBV27 and TRBJ2-7; the match to TRBD2 covers 14 bases. The CDR3 consists of 14 residues. Germline V gene sequence: CDR1 MNHEY, CDR2 SMNVEV (reference sequence). CDR3 in DNA: TGTGCTACGGGACTAGCGGGAGTGTCCTACGAGCAGTACTTC. Protein: CATGLAGVSYEQYF.

The DNA for the CDR3 is TGTGCCAGCAGCATGAAAGTCGGGGGACAGAGCGGATACGAGCAGTACTTC. The encoded protein is CASSMKVGGQSGYEQYF. The chain carries TRBV9 and TRBJ2-7; TRBD1 is a possible D gene (7 bases). V was pared by 4 bases and J by 4 bases, with 24 bases between. The CDR3 covers 17 residues. Per germline, CDR1 SGDLS and CDR2 YYNGEE.

V is TRBV7-6 and J is TRBJ1-3, with unresolved D. The CDR3 spans 13 residues. Germline V lookup: CDR1 SGHVS, CDR2 FNYEAQ. Trimming stripped 5 bases from V and 9 bases from J, with 14 bases between. CDR3 loop: CASSPSFGSTIYF. In DNA, the CDR3 is TGTGCCAGCAGCCCCTCGTTTGGTAGCACCATATATTTT.

The rearrangement joins TRBV3-1 (or the pseudogene TRBV3-2) to TRBJ1-2, with D uncertain. V was shortened by 4 bases and J by 7 bases, with 10 bases between the two germline ends. The germline CDR1 and CDR2 sequences are LGHDT and YNNKEL (reference sequence). The CDR3 is 12 residues long. Written as DNA, the CDR3 is TGTGCCAGCAGCCCGGCGCCGGGTGGCTACACCTTC. It encodes CASSPAPGGYTF.

CDR3 coding DNA: TGTGCCAGCCGGGACAGGGCGACAGATACGCAGTATTTT. Encoded protein: CASRDRATDTQYF. The chain links TRBV19 to TRBJ2-3; 9 bases fit TRBD1. Trimming took 9 bases from V and 3 from J; bases not matched to a gene: 4. The CDR3 covers 13 residues. Germline CDR1 reads LNHDA; CDR2 reads SQIVND (reference sequence).

The J gene is TRBJ1-1, the V gene TRBV19; D is uncertain. Germline V gene data show CDR1 as LNHDA and CDR2 as SQIVND (reference sequence). The ends were cut back, 1 base at V and 3 bases at J, with 6 bases in the middle. The CDR3 spans 13 residues. This CDR3 is CASSIVRDTEAFF. The CDR3, as DNA: TGTGCCAGTAGTATAGTTCGGGACACTGAAGCTTTCTTT.

The chain is built from TRBV28 and TRBJ2-7, with 8 bases identical to TRBD2. Per germline, CDR1 MDHEN and CDR2 SYDVKM. J gave up 1 base and V 8 bases, and 7 bases lay outside the gene matches. This CDR3 is built from 14 residues. CDR3 region: CASGTSGESYEQYF. The CDR3 DNA reads as TGTGCCAGCGGCACTAGCGGAGAATCCTACGAGCAGTACTTC.

The gene calls are TRBV2 and TRBJ2-5, with D possibly matching TRBD1 (6 bases). Trimming stripped 6 bases from V and 5 bases from J, with 10 bases between. CDR3 length: 12 amino acids. Germline V CDR1 and CDR2: SNHLY, FYNNEI. The CDR3 loop is CASSRQGETQYF. For the CDR3, the DNA is TGTGCCAGCAGCCGCCAGGGGGAGACCCAGTACTTC.

The V call is TRBV3-1 (or the pseudogene TRBV3-2), the J call TRBJ2-5, with 9 bases lining up with TRBD2. Germline assignment: CDR1 LGHDT and CDR2 YNNKEL (reference sequence). Losses at the gene ends were 3 bases for V and 5 bases for J; bases not matched to a gene: 7. The CDR3 contains 15 residues. The CDR3 region has the DNA TGTGCCAGCAGCCACTCACCCAGCGGGGGGGAGACCCAGTACTTC. This translates into CASSHSPSGGETQYF.

CDR3 in amino acids: CASSQNRGLSYEQYF. The CDR3 DNA follows: TGTGCCAGCTCACAAAACAGGGGGCTTTCCTACGAGCAGTACTTC. The V gene is TRBV18, the J gene TRBJ2-7, with 9 bases aligning to TRBD1. Germline CDR1 is KGHSH and CDR2 is LQKENI. The CDR3 runs 15 residues. V gave up 4 bases and J gave up 1 base; unmatched junction bases: 5.

The chain joins TRBV3-1 (or the pseudogene TRBV3-2) to TRBJ1-5; 8 bases match TRBD1. J lost 3 bases, V lost 4 bases, and 2 bases had no gene match. Germline CDR1 and CDR2: LGHDT and YNNKEL (reference sequence). The CDR3 extends over 14 amino acids. The CDR3 is CASSLGQDNQPQHF. The CDR3 nucleotides read TGTGCCAGCAGCCTGGGACAGGACAATCAGCCCCAGCATTTT.

This sequence joins TRBV27 and TRBJ1-5; D perhaps matches TRBD1 (5 bases). Trimming removed 1 base from V and 2 bases from J, with 9 bases in between. The CDR3 is made up of 15 amino acids. Looked up from germline, CDR1 is MNHEY and CDR2 is SMNVEV (reference sequence). The CDR3 DNA sequence: TGTGCCAGCAGTTTATGGCAGGGCCGCAATCAGCCCCAGCATTTT. This codes for CASSLWQGRNQPQHF.

The chain links TRBV3-1 (or the pseudogene TRBV3-2) to TRBJ2-5; TRBD1 matches at 10 bases. J gave up 5 bases and V 1 base, and 4 bases lay outside the gene matches. There are 15 residues in the CDR3. The germline V gene encodes CDR1 LGHDT and CDR2 YNNKEL (reference sequence). As DNA, the CDR3 is TGTGCCAGCAGCCAAGCAGGGACAGGGGTCGAGACCCAGTACTTC. Encoded protein: CASSQAGTGVETQYF.

This rearrangement joins TRBV29-1 to TRBJ1-1, with TRBD1 identical over 8 bases. CDR1 and CDR2 from the germline V gene are SQVTM and ANQGSEA. With V trimmed by 6 bases and J by 3 bases, 12 bases remained unmatched. The CDR3 extends over 15 amino acids. CDR3 amino acids: CSVEKSTGADTEAFF. CDR3 bases: TGCAGCGTGGAGAAATCGACAGGGGCGGACACTGAAGCTTTCTTT. Drawing the rest from reference TRBV29-1 and TRBJ1-1, the complete variable domain is SAVISQKPSRDICQRGTSLTIQCQVDSQVTMMFWYRQQPGQSLTLIATANQGSEATYESGFVIDKFPISRPNLTFSTLTVSNMSPEDSSIYLCSVEKSTGADTEAFFGQGTRLTVV.

The chain links TRBV3-1 (or the pseudogene TRBV3-2) to TRBJ2-7; 9 positions match TRBD2. With 4 bases clipped from V and 3 bases from J, the junction kept 4 bases outside the gene matches. The length of the CDR3 is 14 residues. Germline loops: CDR1 LGHDT, CDR2 YNNKEL (reference sequence). CDR3 in DNA: TGTGCCAGCAGCCGCGGGAGGGTGGGCTACGAGCAGTACTTC. Its translation is CASSRGRVGYEQYF.

The chain uses TRBV2 and TRBJ2-4, with TRBD1 identical over 9 bases. This CDR3 contains 14 residues. Germline V lookup: CDR1 SNHLY, CDR2 FYNNEI. V lost 6 bases, J lost 3 bases, and 3 bases stayed unmatched. CDR3 protein: CASRQGASKNIQYF. The CDR3 region has the DNA TGTGCCAGCAGACAGGGGGCAAGCAAAAACATTCAGTACTTC.

This chain joins TRBV5-1 and TRBJ2-3; 9 nucleotides match TRBD2. Germline CDR1 reads SGHRS; CDR2 reads YFSETQ. The CDR3 totals 18 residues. The ends lost 0 bases at V and 8 bases at J; junction bases unmatched: 16. The CDR3 DNA reads TGCGCCAGCAGCTTGGGGAACGGCTTAGCGGGAGAGCGAGGTACGCAGTATTTT. This codes for CASSLGNGLAGERGTQYF.

This clone was seen a handful of times. The V call is TRBV4-1, the J call TRBJ1-2; a weak D match, TRBD1 (6 bases). CDR1 and CDR2 (germline): MGHRA, YSYEKL. Trimming removed 0 bases from V and 8 bases from J, with 13 bases in between. The CDR3 extends over 14 amino acids. The CDR3 loop reads CASSQDQKGVGYTF. The CDR3 nucleotides are TGCGCCAGCAGCCAAGATCAGAAGGGGGTAGGCTACACCTTC.